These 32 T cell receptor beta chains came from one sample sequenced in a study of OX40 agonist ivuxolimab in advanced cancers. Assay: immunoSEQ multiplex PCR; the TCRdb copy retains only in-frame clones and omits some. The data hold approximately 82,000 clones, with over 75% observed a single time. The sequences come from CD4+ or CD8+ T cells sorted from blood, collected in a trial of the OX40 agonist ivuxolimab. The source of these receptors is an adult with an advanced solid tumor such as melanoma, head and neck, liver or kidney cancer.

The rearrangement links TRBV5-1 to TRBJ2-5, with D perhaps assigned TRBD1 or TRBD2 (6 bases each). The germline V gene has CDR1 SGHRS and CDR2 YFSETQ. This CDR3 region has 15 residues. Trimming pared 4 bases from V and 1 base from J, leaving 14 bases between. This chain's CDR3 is CASSRTAGLQETQYF. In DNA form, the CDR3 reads TGCGCCAGCAGCAGGACAGCGGGCCTCCAAGAGACCCAGTACTTC.

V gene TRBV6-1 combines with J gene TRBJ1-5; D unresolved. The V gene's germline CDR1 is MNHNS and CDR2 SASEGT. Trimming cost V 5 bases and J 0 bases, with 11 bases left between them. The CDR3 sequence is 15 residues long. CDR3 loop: CASSFGSLSNQPQHF. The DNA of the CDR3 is TGTGCCAGCAGTTTTGGGTCTCTTAGCAATCAGCCCCAGCATTTT.

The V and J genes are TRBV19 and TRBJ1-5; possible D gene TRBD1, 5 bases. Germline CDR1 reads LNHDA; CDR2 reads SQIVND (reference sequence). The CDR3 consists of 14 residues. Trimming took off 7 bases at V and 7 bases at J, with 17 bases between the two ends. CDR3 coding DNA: TGTGCCAGTAAAGGGGCAGGCTATGAGCAGCCCCAGCATTTT. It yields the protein CASKGAGYEQPQHF.

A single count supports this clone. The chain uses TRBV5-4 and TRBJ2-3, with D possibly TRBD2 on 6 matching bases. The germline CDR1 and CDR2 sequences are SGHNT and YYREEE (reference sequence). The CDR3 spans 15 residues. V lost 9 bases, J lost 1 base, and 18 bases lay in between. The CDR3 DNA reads TGTGCCACGACGCCTGGCGGAGGGGGCACAGATACGCAGTATTTT. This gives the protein CATTPGGGGTDTQYF. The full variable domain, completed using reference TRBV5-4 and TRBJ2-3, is ETGVTQSPTHLIKTRGQQVTLRCSSQSGHNTVSWYQQALGQGPQFIFQYYREEENGRGNFPPRFSGLQFPNYSSELNVNALELDDSALYLCATTPGGGGTDTQYFGPGTRLTVL.

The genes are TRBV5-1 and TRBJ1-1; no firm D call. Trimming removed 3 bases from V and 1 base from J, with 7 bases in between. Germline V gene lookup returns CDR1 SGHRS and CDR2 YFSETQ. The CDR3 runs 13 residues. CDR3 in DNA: TGCGCCAGCAGCTCACAACCGAACACTGAAGCTTTCTTT. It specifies CASSSQPNTEAFF.

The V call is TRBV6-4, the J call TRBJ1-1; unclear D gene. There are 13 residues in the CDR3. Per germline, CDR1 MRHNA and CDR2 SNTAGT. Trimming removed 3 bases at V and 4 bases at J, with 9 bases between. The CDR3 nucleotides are TGTGCCAGCAGTGAGGCTCGGGGCACTGAAGCTTTCTTT. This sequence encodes CASSEARGTEAFF.

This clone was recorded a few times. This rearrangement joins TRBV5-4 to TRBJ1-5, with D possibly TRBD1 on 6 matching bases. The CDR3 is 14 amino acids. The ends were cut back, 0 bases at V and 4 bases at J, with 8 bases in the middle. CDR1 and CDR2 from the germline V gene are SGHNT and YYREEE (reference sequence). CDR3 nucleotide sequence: TGTGCCAGCAGCTTGGGAGGACAGAATCAGCCCCAGCATTTT. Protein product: CASSLGGQNQPQHF.

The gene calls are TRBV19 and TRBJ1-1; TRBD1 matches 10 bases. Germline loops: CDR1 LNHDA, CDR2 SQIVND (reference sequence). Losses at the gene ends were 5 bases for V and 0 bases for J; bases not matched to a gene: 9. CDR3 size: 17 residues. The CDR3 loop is CASSSRDRGAMNTEAFF. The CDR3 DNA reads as TGTGCCAGTAGTTCTCGGGACAGGGGCGCTATGAACACTGAAGCTTTCTTT.

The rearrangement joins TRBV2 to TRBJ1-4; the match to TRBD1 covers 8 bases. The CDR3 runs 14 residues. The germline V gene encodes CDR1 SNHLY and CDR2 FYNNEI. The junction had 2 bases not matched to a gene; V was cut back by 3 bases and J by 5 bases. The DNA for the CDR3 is TGTGCCAGCAGTGACAACAGGGGGAATGAAAAACTGTTTTTT. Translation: CASSDNRGNEKLFF. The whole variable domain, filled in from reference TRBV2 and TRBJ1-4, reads EPEVTQTPSHQVTQMGQEVILRCVPISNHLYFYWYRQILGQKVEFLVSFYNNEISEKSEIFDDQFSVERPDGSNFTLKIRSTKLEDSAMYFCASSDNRGNEKLFFGSGTQLSVL.

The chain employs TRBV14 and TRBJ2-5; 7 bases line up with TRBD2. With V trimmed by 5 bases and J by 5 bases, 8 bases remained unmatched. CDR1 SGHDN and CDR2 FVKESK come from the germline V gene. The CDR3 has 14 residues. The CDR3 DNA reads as TGTGCCAGCAGCTATCTAGCGGAGAGGGAGACCCAGTACTTC. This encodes CASSYLAERETQYF.

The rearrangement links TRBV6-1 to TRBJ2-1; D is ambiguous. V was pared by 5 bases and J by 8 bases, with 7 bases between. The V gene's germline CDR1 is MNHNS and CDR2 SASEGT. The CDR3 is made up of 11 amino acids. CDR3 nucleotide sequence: TGTGCCAGCAGTCCCCGTGATGAGCAGTTCTTC. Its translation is CASSPRDEQFF.

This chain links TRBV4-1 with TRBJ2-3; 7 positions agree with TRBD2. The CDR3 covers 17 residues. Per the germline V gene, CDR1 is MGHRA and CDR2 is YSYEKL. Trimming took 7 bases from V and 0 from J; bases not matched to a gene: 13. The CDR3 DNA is TGCGCCAGCACCGGCGGGAGAAGTCGTGCTAGCACAGATACGCAGTATTTT. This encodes CASTGGRSRASTDTQYF.

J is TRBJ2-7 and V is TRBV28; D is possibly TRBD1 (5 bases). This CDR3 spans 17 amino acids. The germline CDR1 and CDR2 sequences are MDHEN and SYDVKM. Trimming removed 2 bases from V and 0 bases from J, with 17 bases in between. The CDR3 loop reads CASSLLVPTESSYEQYF. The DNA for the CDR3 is TGTGCCAGCAGTTTACTTGTTCCGACAGAAAGCTCCTACGAGCAGTACTTC.

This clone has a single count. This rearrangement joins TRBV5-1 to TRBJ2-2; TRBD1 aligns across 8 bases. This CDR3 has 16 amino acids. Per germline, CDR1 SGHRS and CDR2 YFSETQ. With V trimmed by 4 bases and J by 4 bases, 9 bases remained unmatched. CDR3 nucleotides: TGCGCCAGCAGCCCAATTGGGGGACAGGCCACCGGGGAGCTGTTTTTT. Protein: CASSPIGGQATGELFF.

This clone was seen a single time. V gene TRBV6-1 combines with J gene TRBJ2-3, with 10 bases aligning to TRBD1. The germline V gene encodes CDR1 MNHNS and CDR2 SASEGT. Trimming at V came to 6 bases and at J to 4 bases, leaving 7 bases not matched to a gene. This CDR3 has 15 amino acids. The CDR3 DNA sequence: TGTGCCAGCAGGACAGGGGGCGGCGCGGCAGATACGCAGTATTTT. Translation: CASRTGGGAADTQYF.

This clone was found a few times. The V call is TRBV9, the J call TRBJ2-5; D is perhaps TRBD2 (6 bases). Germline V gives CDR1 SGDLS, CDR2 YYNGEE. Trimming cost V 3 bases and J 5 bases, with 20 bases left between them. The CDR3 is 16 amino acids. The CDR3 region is CASSARGTYAGETQYF. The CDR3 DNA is TGTGCCAGCAGCGCCCGAGGGACTTACGCCGGGGAGACCCAGTACTTC.

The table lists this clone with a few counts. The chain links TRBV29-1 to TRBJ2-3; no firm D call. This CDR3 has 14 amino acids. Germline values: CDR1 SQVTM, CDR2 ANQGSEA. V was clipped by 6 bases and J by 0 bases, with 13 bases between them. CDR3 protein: CSVLRSLSTDTQYF. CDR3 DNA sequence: TGCAGCGTACTCAGGAGCCTAAGCACAGATACGCAGTATTTT.

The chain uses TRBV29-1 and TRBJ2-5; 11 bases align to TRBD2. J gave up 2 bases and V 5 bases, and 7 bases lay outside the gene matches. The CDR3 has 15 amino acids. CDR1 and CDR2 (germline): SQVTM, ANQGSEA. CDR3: CSVSPSGRRQETQYF. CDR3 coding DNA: TGCAGCGTTAGTCCTAGCGGGAGGCGTCAAGAGACCCAGTACTTC.

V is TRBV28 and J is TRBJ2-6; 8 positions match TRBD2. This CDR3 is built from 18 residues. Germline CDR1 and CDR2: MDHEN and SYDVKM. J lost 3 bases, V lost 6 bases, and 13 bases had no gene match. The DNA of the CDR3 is TGTGCCAGCAGGTCTGGGAGCGGGAGTCTAGGTGGGGCCAACGTCCTGACTTTC. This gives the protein CASRSGSGSLGGANVLTF. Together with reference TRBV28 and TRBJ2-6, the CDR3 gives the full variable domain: DVKVTQSSRYLVKRTGEKVFLECVQDMDHENMFWYRQDPGLGLRLIYFSYDVKMKEKGDIPEGYSVSREKKERFSLILESASTNQTSMYLCASRSGSGSLGGANVLTFGAGSRLTVL.

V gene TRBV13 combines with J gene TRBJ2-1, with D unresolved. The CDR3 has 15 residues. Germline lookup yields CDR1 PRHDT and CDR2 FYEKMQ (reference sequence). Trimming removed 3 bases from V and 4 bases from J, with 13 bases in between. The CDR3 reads CASSLLQNLYNEQFF. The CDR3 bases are TGTGCCAGCAGCTTGCTGCAGAACCTATACAATGAGCAGTTCTTC.

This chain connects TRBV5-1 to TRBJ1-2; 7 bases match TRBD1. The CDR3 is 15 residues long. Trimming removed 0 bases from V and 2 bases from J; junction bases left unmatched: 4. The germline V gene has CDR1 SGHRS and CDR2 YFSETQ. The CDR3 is CASSLEPGQNYGYTF. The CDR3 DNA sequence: TGCGCCAGCAGCTTGGAGCCGGGACAGAACTATGGCTACACCTTC.

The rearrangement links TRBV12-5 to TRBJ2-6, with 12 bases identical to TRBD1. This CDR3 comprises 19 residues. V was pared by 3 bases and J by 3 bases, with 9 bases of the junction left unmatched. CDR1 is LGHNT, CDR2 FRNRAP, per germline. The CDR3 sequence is CASGFLKGTGGFGANVLTF. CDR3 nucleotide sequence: TGTGCTAGTGGTTTCCTCAAAGGGACAGGGGGCTTTGGGGCCAACGTCCTGACTTTC.

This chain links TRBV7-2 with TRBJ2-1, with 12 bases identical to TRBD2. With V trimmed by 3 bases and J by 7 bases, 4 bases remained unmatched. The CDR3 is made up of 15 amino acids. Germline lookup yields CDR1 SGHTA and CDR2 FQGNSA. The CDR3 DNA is TGTGCCAGCAGCTTTGGACTAGCGGGAACTAATGAGCAGTTCTTC. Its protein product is CASSFGLAGTNEQFF.

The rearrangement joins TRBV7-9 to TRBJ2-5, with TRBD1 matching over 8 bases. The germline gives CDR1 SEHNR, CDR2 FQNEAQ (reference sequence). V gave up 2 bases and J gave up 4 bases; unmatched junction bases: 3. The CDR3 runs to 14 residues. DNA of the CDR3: TGTGCCAGCAGCTTAAACCAGGGGGCAGAGACCCAGTACTTC. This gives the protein CASSLNQGAETQYF.

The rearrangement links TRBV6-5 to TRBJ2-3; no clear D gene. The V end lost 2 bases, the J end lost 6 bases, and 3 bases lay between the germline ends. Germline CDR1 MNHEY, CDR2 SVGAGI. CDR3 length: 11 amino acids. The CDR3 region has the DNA TGTGCCAGCAGTTACCAGGATACGCAGTATTTT. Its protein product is CASSYQDTQYF.

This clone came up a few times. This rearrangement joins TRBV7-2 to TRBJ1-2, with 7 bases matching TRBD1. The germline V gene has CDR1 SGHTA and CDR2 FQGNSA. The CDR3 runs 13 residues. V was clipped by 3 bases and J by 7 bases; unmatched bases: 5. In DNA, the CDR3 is TGTGCCAGCAGCTTCGACAGGGTTGGTGGCTACACCTTC. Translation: CASSFDRVGGYTF.

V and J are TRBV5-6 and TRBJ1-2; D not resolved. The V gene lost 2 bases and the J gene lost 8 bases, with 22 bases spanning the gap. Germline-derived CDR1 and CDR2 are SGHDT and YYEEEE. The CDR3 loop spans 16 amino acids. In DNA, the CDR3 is TGTGCCAGCAGCTTTGACTTATCCGACTGGTCCCGAGGCTACACCTTC. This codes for CASSFDLSDWSRGYTF.

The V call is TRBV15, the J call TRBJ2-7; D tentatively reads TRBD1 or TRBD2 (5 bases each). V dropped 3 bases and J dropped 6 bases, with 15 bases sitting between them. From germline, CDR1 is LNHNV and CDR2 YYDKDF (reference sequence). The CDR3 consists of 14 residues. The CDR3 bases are TGTGCCACCAGCAGGTCCGGGACCGATCTCGAGCAGTACTTC. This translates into CATSRSGTDLEQYF.

The CDR3 DNA reads TGTGCCAGCAGCCAAGATCTTATGGTAAATAGCAATCAGCCCCAGCATTTT. It translates to CASSQDLMVNSNQPQHF. The chain has TRBV4-2 and TRBJ1-5; D gene unclear. The CDR3 is 17 residues long. Per the germline V gene, CDR1 is LGHNA and CDR2 is YNFKEQ. Trimming took off 0 bases at V and 0 bases at J, with 12 bases between the two ends.

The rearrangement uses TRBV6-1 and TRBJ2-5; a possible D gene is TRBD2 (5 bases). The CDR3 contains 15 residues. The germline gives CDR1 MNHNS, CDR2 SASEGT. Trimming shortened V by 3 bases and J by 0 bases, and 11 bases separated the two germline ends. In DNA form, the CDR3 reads TGTGCCAGCAGTGAGGCGACTATGTACCAAGAGACCCAGTACTTC. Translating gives CASSEATMYQETQYF.

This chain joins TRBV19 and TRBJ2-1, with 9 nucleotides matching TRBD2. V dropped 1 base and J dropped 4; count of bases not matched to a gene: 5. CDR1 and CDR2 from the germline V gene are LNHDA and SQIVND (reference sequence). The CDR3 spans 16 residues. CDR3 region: CASSIAGLATYNEQFF. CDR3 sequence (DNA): TGTGCCAGTAGTATAGCTGGACTAGCGACTTACAATGAGCAGTTCTTC.

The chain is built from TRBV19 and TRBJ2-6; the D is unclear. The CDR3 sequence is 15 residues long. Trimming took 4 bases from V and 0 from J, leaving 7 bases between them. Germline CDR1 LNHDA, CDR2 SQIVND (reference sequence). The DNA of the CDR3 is TGTGCCAGTAGTAGGGTAGTCTCTGGGGCCAACGTCCTGACTTTC. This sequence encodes CASSRVVSGANVLTF.